Detailed here is one TCR beta chain. Only in-frame clones appear in the TCRdb table, and some are missing; sequencing was by immunoSEQ multiplex PCR. The sample has 700,000 or so clones; less than 80% are singletons. This entry is derived from a study of shared clonotypes between healthy human individuals. Trimming removed 4 bases from V and 5 bases from J, with 12 bases in between. Germline lookup yields CDR1 LNHDA and CDR2 SQIVND (reference sequence). The CDR3 covers 14 residues. The chain has TRBV19 and TRBJ2-1; the D gene could be TRBD1 or TRBD2 (5 bases each). The sequenced sample was memory CD4+ T cells sorted from blood. The subset denotes: CD45RA-negative fraction. This TCR was sampled from a woman in her twenties or thirties in good health. The CDR3 coding sequence is TGTGCCAGTAGTACCACGGGACCCAACAATGAGCAGTTCTTC. Translated, it gives CASSTTGPNNEQFF.